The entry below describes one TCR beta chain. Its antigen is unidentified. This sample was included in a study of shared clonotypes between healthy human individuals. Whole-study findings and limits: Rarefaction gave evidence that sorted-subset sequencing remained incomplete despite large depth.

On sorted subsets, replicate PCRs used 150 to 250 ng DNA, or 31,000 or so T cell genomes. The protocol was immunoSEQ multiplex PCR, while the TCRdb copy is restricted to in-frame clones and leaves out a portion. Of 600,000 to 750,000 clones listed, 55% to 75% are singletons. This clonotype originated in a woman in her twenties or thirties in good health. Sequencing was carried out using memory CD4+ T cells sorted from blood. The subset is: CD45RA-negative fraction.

CDR3 loop: CSVEDRPRGKLFF. DNA for the CDR3: TGCAGCGTTGAAGATCGTCCGAGAGGAAAACTGTTTTTT. The V gene is TRBV29-1, the J gene TRBJ1-4; unclear D gene. Between the trimmed V and J ends, which lost 0 bases and 10 bases, there was a span of 12 bases. The CDR3 is made up of 13 amino acids. Germline V CDR1 and CDR2: SQVTM, ANQGSEA.